The T cell receptor (beta chain) under discussion was sequenced for a study of T-cell reconstitution after alpha-beta-depleted transplantation in children (dated by TCRdb to 2016 to 2018). Concerning the study at large: The study quantitatively tracked T-cell immune reconstitution after TCRalphabeta/CD19-depleted allogeneic hematopoietic cell transplantation in children using TCR repertoire profiling.

The library was generated by PCR. The listed sequencing device is Illumina HiSeq 2500. Molecular barcoding was employed in the preparation of TCR libraries, with unique molecular identifiers being used to normalize TCRbeta repertoire quantification. TCRdb ran its own pipeline on the public reads, namely fastp trimming at Q25 and MiXCR clone calling, and kept in-frame beta chains. Duplicate CDR3 protein sequences are folded into a single record with the most common DNA and genes. The sample includes around 960,000 distinct CDR3 sequences, with about 29% observed a single time. The biggest ten clones account for 28% of the sample. The CDR3 goes from the cysteine to the phenylalanine over 16 residues. The entry retains the CDR3 DNA only, 48 bases that are in frame from base 1. Clipping removes 3 bases from V and 0 bases from J, with 5 as the unmatched junction base count. The germline V gene specifies LGHNA as CDR1 and YSLEER as CDR2.

The treatment or condition label, read with the paper, signifies: allogeneic hematopoietic cell transplantation with graft depleted of TCRalphabeta T cells and CD19 B cells. The transplant recipients were children given TCRalphabeta/CD19-depleted allogeneic hematopoietic cell grafts. A note on this clonotype: What this receptor recognizes is not known. No qualities accompany the bases; no much larger clone lies one base away.

Points the paper makes about the study in general: Apparently early alphabetaT-cell count recovery about two months after transplant reportedly relied on only several hundred rapidly expanded clones derived from non-depleted graft cells. In some patients, the high TCRbeta diversity seen at day 60 was put down to recipient T cells and intrathymic progenitors that had survived conditioning. Hyperexpanded clone frequencies declined over subsequent months; after one year, T-cell counts and TCRbeta diversity were mostly attributed to newly produced T cells.

The source material was PBMCs, mostly from graft donor cells, sampled 360 days after TCRalphabeta/CD19-depleted stem cell transplant. The chain is encoded by TRBV4-3 joined to TRBJ1-3; TRBD1 fits 7 bases in the junction. This sequence originates from a boy in the first two years of life who had a stem cell transplant for SCID, so the T cells may come from the graft donor. The DNA sequence is TGCGCCAGCAGCCACTCCGACAGGGCCTCTGGAAACACCATATATTTT. Translated, this is CASSHSDRASGNTIYF.